Following are 12 T cell receptor beta chains from one sample sequenced in a study of cytomegalovirus exposure and HLA in healthy donors. The primer mix had 60 Vbeta and 13 Jbeta primers. Some clones are missing from TCRdb's copy, which holds only in-frame ones; the method was immunoSEQ multiplex PCR. The table includes approximately 130,000 clones, almost 85% detected once. Sequencing was done on a sample of PBMCs. Source of these receptors: a boy between 2 and 10 years old in good health and CMV-seronegative.

By share of the sample, this clone is large. This specimen includes other DNA sequences encoding the same CDR3. V and J are TRBV9 and TRBJ1-1; no clear D. Trimming stripped 0 bases from V and 1 base from J, with 10 bases between. This CDR3 has 15 amino acids. The germline V gene has CDR1 SGDLS and CDR2 YYNGEE. The DNA of the CDR3 is TGTGCCAGCAGCGTAGAAGAGGGAGCGAACACTGAAGCTTTCTTT. Amino acids: CASSVEEGANTEAFF.

The rearrangement links TRBV11-2 to TRBJ1-2, with D tentatively TRBD1 (6 bases). CDR3 length equals 14 residues. V shed 6 bases and J shed 4 bases, with 15 bases lying between them. Germline values: CDR1 SGHAT, CDR2 FQNNGV. DNA for the CDR3: TGTGCCAGCAGTTTTACAGGGATAAGCTATGGCTACACCTTC. Translating gives CASSFTGISYGYTF.

The chain has TRBV7-2 and TRBJ1-1; D perhaps matches TRBD1 (6 bases). Per the germline V gene, CDR1 is SGHTA and CDR2 is FQGNSA. Deletions cut 2 bases from V and 2 bases from J, with 15 bases between. There are 16 residues in the CDR3. The CDR3 reads CASSLSQGQPNTEAFF. CDR3 bases: TGTGCCAGCAGCTTAAGTCAGGGACAACCAAACACTGAAGCTTTCTTT.

CDR3 sequence: CASSYTIRGNSYNSPLHF. In DNA form, the CDR3 reads TGCGCCAGCAGCTACACTATCAGGGGAAACTCCTATAATTCACCCCTCCACTTT. The V gene is TRBV5-1, the J gene TRBJ1-6, with D perhaps matching TRBD1 (6 bases). The CDR3 totals 18 residues. With 3 bases removed from V and 0 bases from J, the gap between germline ends came to 16 bases. Germline CDR1 is SGHRS and CDR2 is YFSETQ.

The chain is built from TRBV25-1 and TRBJ2-1, with TRBD2 identical over 7 bases. CDR3 length: 15 residues. The V gene's germline CDR1 is MGHDK and CDR2 SYGVNS. V was pared by 2 bases and J by 5 bases, with 6 bases of the junction left unmatched. The CDR3 nucleotides read TGTGCCAGCAGTGAAGGGCTAGCGGATAACAATGAGCAGTTCTTC. It encodes CASSEGLADNNEQFF. The variable domain in full, completed from reference TRBV25-1 and TRBJ2-1, reads EADIYQTPRYLVIGTGKKITLECSQTMGHDKMYWYQQDPGMELHLIHYSYGVNSTEKGDLSSESTVSRIRTEHFPLTLESARPSHTSQYLCASSEGLADNNEQFFGPGTRLTVL.

This clone appeared once. The rearrangement joins TRBV7-3 to TRBJ2-7; 9 positions agree with TRBD1. Germline V lookup: CDR1 SGHTA, CDR2 FQGTGA. The CDR3 extends over 18 amino acids. Germline trimming cut 5 bases from V and 0 bases from J; bases unmatched to any gene: 14. The CDR3 nucleotides read TGTGCCAGCAGCCATGGACAGGGGCCAACCGTCACCTCCTACGAGCAGTACGTC. This translates into CASSHGQGPTVTSYEQYV.

In DNA form, the CDR3 reads TGTGCCAGCAGCCTTATACAGGGGGGTAACATTCAGTACTTC. This translates into CASSLIQGGNIQYF. V and J are TRBV6-6 and TRBJ2-4, with 8 positions matching TRBD1. Germline trimming cut 6 bases from V and 7 bases from J; bases unmatched to any gene: 8. The germline V gene has CDR1 MNHNY and CDR2 SVGAGI (reference sequence). This CDR3 has 14 amino acids.

The rearrangement joins TRBV30 to TRBJ1-1; possible D gene TRBD1, 6 bases. The CDR3 covers 11 residues. Trimming stripped 2 bases from V and 7 bases from J, with 8 bases between. Germline assignment: CDR1 GTSNPN and CDR2 SVGIG (reference sequence). The CDR3 DNA reads TGTGCCTGGAGTAGGGGGGGTGAAGCTTTCTTT. Its translation: CAWSRGGEAFF. The full variable domain, rest sourced from reference TRBV30 and TRBJ1-1, is SQTIHQWPATLVQPVGSPLSLECTVEGTSNPNLYWYRQAAGRGLQLLFYSVGIGQISSEVPQNLSASRPQDRQFILSSKKLLLSDSGFYLCAWSRGGEAFFGQGTRLTVV.

The rearrangement uses TRBV19 and TRBJ2-1; maybe TRBD1 (5 bases). CDR1 and CDR2 (germline): LNHDA, SQIVND (reference sequence). There are 13 residues in the CDR3. Trimming shortened V by 5 bases and J by 9 bases, and 14 bases separated the two germline ends. The CDR3 DNA sequence: TGTGCCAGTAGTCTTGGGGCACTAAGTGAGCAGTTCTTC. Its translation: CASSLGALSEQFF.

The chain recombines TRBV15 with TRBJ1-2, with 12 bases aligning to TRBD1. The CDR3 loop spans 16 amino acids. From germline, CDR1 is LNHNV and CDR2 YYDKDF (reference sequence). V shed 0 bases, J shed 2 bases, and the junction held 1 base outside the gene matches. The CDR3 is CATSRDGTGGNYGYTF. The CDR3 DNA is TGTGCCACCAGCAGAGATGGGACAGGGGGCAACTATGGCTACACCTTC.

This clone has more than one count but fewer than ten. The rearrangement uses TRBV6-5 and TRBJ1-1; D not resolved. Germline V gene sequence: CDR1 MNHEY, CDR2 SVGAGI. Between the trimmed V and J ends, which lost 6 bases and 3 bases, there was a span of 8 bases. This CDR3 has 12 residues. In nucleotides, the CDR3 is TGTGCCAGCAGCGTCGGGGACACTGAAGCTTTCTTT. It specifies CASSVGDTEAFF.

The chain recombines TRBV2 with TRBJ2-5; TRBD1 matches 9 bases. The J call may be in error: the DNA end matches TRBJ2-7 better. This CDR3 contains 14 residues. CDR1 and CDR2 (germline): SNHLY, FYNNEI. In DNA, the CDR3 is TGTGCCAGCACCCCGGGACAGGGATGGTACGAGCAGTACTTC. Protein sequence: CASTPGQGWYEQYF.